This T cell receptor beta chain was recorded in a study of technical replicates of blood from a handful of donors. Trimming cost V 3 bases and J 0 bases, with 9 bases left between them. Germline CDR1 reads LNHNV; CDR2 reads YYDKDF (reference sequence). The CDR3 is 16 amino acids. This table comes from immunoSEQ multiplex PCR, and its TCRdb copy is limited to in-frame clones, with some not included. The table shows some 70,000 clones, with 85% to 90% occurring only once. This sequence was found in a human donor in good health. Some clones in this sample may be carry-over from other donors' samples. This chain links TRBV15 with TRBJ2-6; the D gene is possibly TRBD2 (5 bases). The sample was PBMCs. The CDR3 nucleotides are TGTGCCACCAGCAGCGCTCGGGACTCTGGGGCCAACGTCCTGACTTTC. Its translation: CATSSARDSGANVLTF.